This TCR beta chain was recorded in a study of blood T cell repertoires in COVID-19. The CDR3 has 11 amino acids. V was trimmed by 3 bases and J by 12 bases, leaving 12 bases between them. From germline, CDR1 is LGHDT and CDR2 YNNKEL (reference sequence). Here immunoSEQ multiplex PCR was the method, and the copy in TCRdb shows in-frame clones only, minus some. Of about 190,000 clones listed, 84% were seen once; the top ten hold under 4%. The receptor was derived from a woman aged 25 to 39 who had been exposed to COVID-19. The V call is TRBV3-1 (or the pseudogene TRBV3-2), the J call TRBJ2-7; D may be TRBD1 (5 bases). Sequencing used PBMCs or T cells enriched from blood (not recorded which). The CDR3 reads CASSHKGARYF. The CDR3 DNA reads as TGTGCCAGCAGCCACAAAGGGGCTCGGTACTTC.